A single sample is the source of the 2 T cell receptor beta chains below, sequenced in a study of OX40 agonist ivuxolimab in advanced cancers. Clones were sequenced by immunoSEQ multiplex PCR, and TCRdb holds only the in-frame ones, with some missing. The sample holds about 45,000 clones, approximately 91% seen once. The starting material was CD4+ or CD8+ T cells sorted from blood, obtained in a trial of the OX40 agonist ivuxolimab. The receptor set was obtained from an adult with an advanced solid tumor such as melanoma, head and neck, liver or kidney cancer.

V gene TRBV6-5 combines with J gene TRBJ2-5; D possibly corresponds to TRBD1 (5 bases). The V and J ends lost 7 bases and 4 bases respectively, with 7 bases between them. Germline CDR1 and CDR2: MNHEY and SVGAGI. The CDR3 length is 11 residues. CDR3 in amino acids: CASNQGETQYF. The CDR3 coding sequence is TGTGCCAGCAACCAGGGAGAGACCCAGTACTTC.

J is TRBJ2-5 and V is TRBV5-6; a possible D gene is TRBD1 (6 bases). The CDR3 sequence is 14 residues long. V was clipped by 4 bases and J by 3 bases, with 13 bases between them. Germline lookup yields CDR1 SGHDT and CDR2 YYEEEE. CDR3 amino acids: CASSATGFEETQYF. Here the CDR3 DNA reads TGTGCCAGCAGCGCCACAGGGTTCGAAGAGACCCAGTACTTC.